The clone carrying this T cell receptor (beta chain) has more than one count but fewer than ten. It was cDNA, reverse transcribed from extracted RNA, that served as the sequencing template. Generated by immunoSEQ multiplex PCR, the TCRdb table keeps only in-frame clones and is missing some. The sample records around 130,000 clones, over 50% being singletons. This sample was taken from a study of CD8+ T cells in alopecia areata. As for the study in general: For the treated group, dosing was oral tofacitinib at 5 to 10 mg twice daily.

Those with alopecia areata gave lesional scalp punch biopsies and peripheral blood. PBMCs, the starting material, were the source of sorted CD4+ and CD8+ T cells. Sequenced material: CD4+ T cells sorted from blood, taken at week 0. This TCR derives from a human donor with alopecia areata.

CDR3 region: CASSLVFLATTGELFF. CDR3 nucleotides: TGTGCCAGCAGCTTAGTTTTCCTAGCGACCACCGGGGAGCTGTTTTTT. The chain combines TRBV7-2 with TRBJ2-2; D is possibly TRBD2 (6 bases). The CDR3 sequence is 16 residues long. The V gene lost 1 base and the J gene lost 4 bases, with 13 bases spanning the gap. Germline loops: CDR1 SGHTA, CDR2 FQGNSA.